The clone carrying this T cell receptor beta chain has just one count. This sample was included in a study of blood T cell repertoires in COVID-19. Germline lookup yields CDR1 SGHAT and CDR2 FQNNGV. V trimming: 4 bases; J trimming: 3 bases; junction bases outside the gene matches: 3. This CDR3 has 16 amino acids. Authors' processing steps: Amplification from reference gene primers served as the basis for estimated nucleated cell counts. Clones were read by immunoSEQ multiplex PCR, and TCRdb kept only the in-frame ones, dropping some. The V and J calls and clone size come from that table; D and trimming were worked out from the DNA. The table records approximately 250,000 clones, about 91% of them present only once.

The genes are TRBV11-2 and TRBJ2-3; 14 bases are a match to TRBD2. Material: PBMCs or T cells enriched from blood (not recorded which). The clonotype comes from a woman between 40 and 50 years old with acute COVID-19. The CDR3 here is CASSWGLAGETDTQYF. The CDR3 nucleotides are TGTGCCAGCAGCTGGGGACTAGCGGGAGAGACAGATACGCAGTATTTT.